This entry is about one TCR beta chain. No antigen is known for it. The read gets to within 3 residues of the CDR3 end, and the germline J gene fills in the rest. CDR3 length: 12 residues. Trimming stripped 3 bases from V and 7 bases from J, with 9 bases between. Germline lookup yields CDR1 MRHNA and CDR2 SNTAGT. This entry comes from a study of T cells in women clearing cervical HPV infection. Study conclusions and caveats: T-cell numbers per sample were unknown and may explain richness differences.

Clones were sequenced by immunoSEQ multiplex PCR, and TCRdb holds only the in-frame ones, with some missing. This table lists around 30,000 clones. The sample consisted of blood buffy coat. This clonotype was obtained from a woman between 18 and 75 years old with a cervical HPV16 infection that either progressed to CIN3+ or cleared (not recorded which). The rearrangement uses TRBV6-4 and TRBJ1-2; a weak D match, TRBD1 (5 bases). This CDR3 is CASSEGGAGYTF. The sequenced part of the CDR3 DNA is TGTGCCAGCAGTGAGGGAGGGGCTGGC.